Presented here are 28 T cell receptor beta chains from one specimen sequenced in a study of beta chain features in type 1 diabetes. General study findings and limits: Shortening that was moderate but significant affected the TCRB CDR3s of Type 1 diabetes patients in all four CD4+ subsets.

Their recognized antigens are unknown. The investigators reverse transcribed all of the isolated RNA, so they sequenced expressed TCRB transcripts. Method: immunoSEQ multiplex PCR; TCRdb's copy keeps in-frame clones and lacks some. Found here are 300,000 to 400,000 clones, 8.5% to 10% of them singletons; the top ten hold about 0.6%. The sequenced sample consisted of central memory CD4+ T cells from blood. The origin of the receptors is a man aged 25 to 40 with type 1 diabetes.

This clone was recorded once. The junction departs from germline at one end; a sequencing error may be responsible. This sequence joins TRBV9 and TRBJ2-1; perhaps TRBD1 as D (6 bases). Germline CDR1 and CDR2: SGDLS and YYNGEE. CDR3 length: 14 amino acids. CDR3 residues: CASNQGRAYNGQFF. CDR3 DNA sequence: TGTGCCAGCAACCAGGGGCGGGCATACAATGGGCAGTTCTTC.

The V gene is TRBV7-2, the J gene TRBJ2-3, with D hard to call. Deletions cut 2 bases from V and 11 bases from J, with 11 bases between. CDR3 length: 12 amino acids. Germline V lookup: CDR1 SGHTA, CDR2 FQGNSA. The CDR3 here is CASSLRRVGQYF. In nucleotides, the CDR3 is TGTGCCAGCAGCTTAAGGAGAGTAGGGCAGTATTTT.

This clone was picked up one time. CDR3 bases: TGCGCCAGCAGCTCCCGGTGGACTAGCGGGTCCGCGAACACCGGGGAGCTGTTTTTT. It encodes CASSSRWTSGSANTGELFF. V usage is TRBV5-1 and J usage is TRBJ2-2; TRBD2 agrees at 11 bases. V was clipped by 3 bases and J by 0 bases; unmatched bases: 10. Germline lookup yields CDR1 SGHRS and CDR2 YFSETQ. This CDR3 is 19 amino acids long. The entire variable domain, with the rest obtained from reference TRBV5-1 and TRBJ2-2, is as follows: KAGVTQTPRYLIKTRGQQVTLSCSPISGHRSVSWYQQTPGQGLQFLFEYFSETQRNKGNFPGRFSGRQFSNSRSEMNVSTLELGDSALYLCASSSRWTSGSANTGELFFGEGSRLTVL.

The chain has TRBV29-1 and TRBJ1-2; a possible D gene is TRBD1 (6 bases). Per the germline V gene, CDR1 is SQVTM and CDR2 is ANQGSEA. The CDR3 length is 12 residues. Trimming shortened V by 4 bases and J by 4 bases, and 10 bases separated the two germline ends. CDR3 sequence: CSVAGGSYGYTF. The CDR3 region has the DNA TGCAGCGTTGCTGGGGGCAGCTATGGCTACACCTTC.

The chain employs TRBV29-1 and TRBJ1-1; D perhaps matches TRBD1 (6 bases). Germline CDR1 SQVTM, CDR2 ANQGSEA. CDR3 length: 12 amino acids. V lost 5 bases and J lost 2, with 9 bases in between. DNA of the CDR3: TGCAGCGTTTCGGACAGTAACACTGAAGCTTTCTTT. Protein sequence: CSVSDSNTEAFF.

There are a few counts of this clone. J is TRBJ1-5 and V is TRBV7-2; no firm D call. V shed 5 bases and J shed 0 bases, with 11 bases lying between them. This CDR3 is built from 15 residues. Germline loops: CDR1 SGHTA, CDR2 FQGNSA. As DNA, the CDR3 is TGTGCCAGCAGCCCCAACTCCCTTAGCAATCAGCCCCAGCATTTT. Its translation: CASSPNSLSNQPQHF.

V is TRBV11-1 and J is TRBJ2-5; D is tentatively TRBD1 or TRBD2 (5 bases each). This CDR3 is 14 amino acids long. Trimming removed 2 bases from V and 1 base from J, with 8 bases in between. Per the germline V gene, CDR1 is SGHAT and CDR2 is FQDESV (reference sequence). Here the CDR3 reads CASSLRGAQETQYF. The CDR3 DNA follows: TGTGCCAGCAGCTTAAGAGGGGCCCAAGAGACCCAGTACTTC. Based on the CDR3 plus reference TRBV11-1 and TRBJ2-5, the full variable domain is EAEVAQSPRYKITEKSQAVAFWCDPISGHATLYWYRQILGQGPELLVQFQDESVVDDSQLPKDRFSAERLKGVDSTLKIQPAELGDSAMYLCASSLRGAQETQYFGPGTRLLVL.

This clone was observed a handful of times. V is TRBV2 and J is TRBJ2-1, with TRBD2 matching 10 bases. Looked up from germline, CDR1 is SNHLY and CDR2 is FYNNEI. V was pared by 8 bases and J by 7 bases, with 8 bases of the junction left unmatched. This CDR3 region has 14 residues. CDR3 sequence (DNA): TGTGCCAGCGAAGAGCGGGAGGGTAAAAATGAGCAGTTCTTC. Translated: CASEEREGKNEQFF.

This chain links TRBV14 with TRBJ2-5; perhaps TRBD1 as D (6 bases). CDR3 length: 13 residues. Germline CDR1 and CDR2: SGHDN and FVKESK. The V end lost 8 bases, the J end lost 5 bases, and 15 bases lay between the germline ends. Here the CDR3 DNA reads TGTGCCAGCGGGGGACAAGGCGGGGAGACCCAGTACTTC. Translating it yields CASGGQGGETQYF.

The V call is TRBV28, the J call TRBJ1-4; possible D gene TRBD1, 6 bases. The germline V gene has CDR1 MDHEN and CDR2 SYDVKM. Trimming took 6 bases from V and 7 from J, leaving 21 bases between them. The CDR3 has 16 amino acids. The CDR3 here is CASRFHQGRQGEKLFF. CDR3 nucleotide sequence: TGTGCCAGCAGATTCCATCAGGGGCGCCAGGGTGAAAAACTGTTTTTT.

This clone was counted only a few times. The V call is TRBV2, the J call TRBJ1-2; D is unresolved. V lost 8 bases, J lost 3 bases, and 4 bases lay in between. This CDR3 has 10 residues. Germline V gives CDR1 SNHLY, CDR2 FYNNEI. The CDR3 reads CASGDYGYTF. CDR3 nucleotides: TGTGCCAGCGGGGACTATGGCTACACCTTC.

The chain couples TRBV27 to TRBJ2-3; 10 bases map to TRBD2. Germline trimming cut 2 bases from V and 1 base from J; bases unmatched to any gene: 12. The CDR3 sequence is 19 residues long. Germline CDR1 and CDR2: MNHEY and SMNVEV (reference sequence). The CDR3 spells CASSLSLAGVGLGTDTQYF. The CDR3 DNA follows: TGTGCCAGCAGTTTAAGCCTAGCGGGAGTGGGTTTGGGCACAGATACGCAGTATTTT.

This clone turned up a few times. V usage is TRBV7-7 and J usage is TRBJ2-5, with unresolved D. The length of the CDR3 is 14 residues. V was shortened by 1 base and J by 4 bases, with 10 bases between the two germline ends. Germline CDR1 and CDR2: SSHAT and FNYEAQ (reference sequence). The CDR3 reads CASSLGFSGETQYF. The CDR3 DNA reads TGTGCCAGCAGCTTAGGATTCTCGGGAGAGACCCAGTACTTC.

Only a few counts were recorded for this clone. This chain joins TRBV9 and TRBJ1-1; D not certain. The germline V and J ends were trimmed by 4 bases and 2 bases, with 9 bases remaining between them. CDR1 and CDR2 (germline): SGDLS, YYNGEE. This CDR3 comprises 13 residues. CDR3 bases: TGTGCCAGCAGCCCTTCAGGTAACACTGAAGCTTTCTTT. Translated, it gives CASSPSGNTEAFF. Full variable domain (missing parts from reference TRBV9 and TRBJ1-1): DSGVTQTPKHLITATGQRVTLRCSPRSGDLSVYWYQQSLDQGLQFLIQYYNGEERAKGNILERFSAQQFPDLHSELNLSSLELGDSALYFCASSPSGNTEAFFGQGTRLTVV.

There are many counts of this clone. The V and J genes are TRBV4-3 and TRBJ1-3; D remains ambiguous. The CDR3 contains 18 residues. Germline V gene lookup returns CDR1 LGHNA and CDR2 YSLEER. Trimming pared 3 bases from V and 0 bases from J, leaving 18 bases between. CDR3 DNA sequence: TGCGCCAGCAGCCAGCGTCTTCTTCAGTTACTCTCTGGAAACACCATATATTTT. It yields the protein CASSQRLLQLLSGNTIYF.

The rearrangement joins TRBV5-5 to TRBJ2-6; TRBD1 matches 7 bases. V lost 3 bases and J lost 0; bases outside the gene matches: 3. The germline CDR1 and CDR2 sequences are SGHKS and YYEKEE (reference sequence). The CDR3 extends over 16 amino acids. The CDR3 sequence is CASSWGTVSGANVLTF. The DNA of the CDR3 is TGTGCCAGCAGCTGGGGGACAGTCTCTGGGGCCAACGTCCTGACTTTC.

This clone was observed a handful of times. The chain is built from TRBV2 and TRBJ2-2, with D possibly matching TRBD1 (6 bases). From germline, CDR1 is SNHLY and CDR2 FYNNEI. CDR3 size: 15 residues. Trimming removed 2 bases at V and 4 bases at J, with 11 bases between. The CDR3: CASSERGTFTGELFF. The CDR3 nucleotides are TGTGCCAGCAGTGAAAGGGGGACCTTCACCGGGGAGCTGTTTTTT.

This clone was seen a handful of times. CDR3 bases: TGTGCCATCAGGGGAACTTCAGGCTACACCTTC. Its protein is CAIRGTSGYTF. V is TRBV6-6 and J is TRBJ1-2; perhaps TRBD1 as D (6 bases). Germline CDR1 and CDR2: MNHNY and SVGAGI (reference sequence). This CDR3 is 11 amino acids long. V was trimmed by 10 bases and J by 8 bases, leaving 14 bases between them.

As for this clone: At one end the junction does not follow the germline gene, possibly because of a read error. The chain employs TRBV7-2 and TRBJ2-1; 10 bases agree with TRBD2. Germline values: CDR1 SGHTA, CDR2 FQGNSA. The CDR3 has 15 residues. The CDR3 is CASSTLAGVANEQFF. The CDR3 coding sequence is TGCGCCAGCAGCACCCTAGCGGGAGTTGCTAATGAGCAGTTCTTC. The full variable domain, in which reference TRBV7-2 and TRBJ2-1 provide the parts outside the CDR3, is GAGVSQSPSNKVTEKGKDVELRCDPISGHTALYWYRQSLGQGLEFLIYFQGNSAPDKSGLPSDRFSAERTGGSVSTLTIQRTQQEDSAVYLCASSTLAGVANEQFFGPGTRLTVL.

The table lists this clone with a few counts. The chain recombines TRBV19 with TRBJ1-5; D remains ambiguous. V lost 3 bases to trimming and J lost 3 bases, with 12 bases between them. The CDR3 has 15 amino acids. Germline assignment: CDR1 LNHDA and CDR2 SQIVND (reference sequence). The CDR3 sequence is CASSMGGLVNQPQHF. The CDR3 bases are TGTGCCAGTAGTATGGGCGGACTGGTCAATCAGCCCCAGCATTTT.

This clone was recorded a few times. This sample includes further DNA sequences coding for the same CDR3. This chain links TRBV5-1 with TRBJ2-7; 8 positions agree with TRBD1. Per germline, CDR1 SGHRS and CDR2 YFSETQ. This CDR3 comprises 13 residues. With V trimmed by 4 bases and J by 6 bases, 6 bases remained unmatched. CDR3 coding DNA: TGCGCCAGCAGCAGCGGACAGGGTGGCGAGCAGTACTTC. It codes for CASSSGQGGEQYF.

This clone has a count of ten or more. The rearrangement joins TRBV14 to TRBJ2-1, with 10 bases lining up with TRBD2. The CDR3 sequence is 16 residues long. Germline V lookup: CDR1 SGHDN, CDR2 FVKESK. Unmatched junction bases numbered 10, after V lost 4 bases and J lost 7 bases. CDR3 amino acids: CASSPAYASGRNEQFF. CDR3 nucleotide sequence: TGTGCCAGCAGCCCGGCTTATGCTAGCGGGAGAAATGAGCAGTTCTTC.

This clone was seen a handful of times. The chain joins TRBV7-2 to TRBJ2-7, with a possible D match to TRBD2 (5 bases). Germline assignment: CDR1 SGHTA and CDR2 FQGNSA. The CDR3 consists of 15 residues. V lost 3 bases to trimming and J lost 2 bases, with 14 bases between them. Here the CDR3 reads CASSLELVSTYEQYF. The CDR3 DNA reads TGTGCCAGCAGCTTGGAACTAGTAAGCACCTACGAGCAGTACTTC.

This clone appeared a single time. The CDR3 reads CASRQGGQETQYF. The CDR3 nucleotides are TGTGCCAGCAGACAGGGAGGGCAAGAGACCCAGTACTTC. The J gene is TRBJ2-5, the V gene TRBV6-5, with D possibly TRBD2 on 7 matching bases. This CDR3 has 13 residues. Trimming removed 6 bases from V and 2 bases from J, with 10 bases in between. Germline V gives CDR1 MNHEY, CDR2 SVGAGI.

The rearrangement links TRBV11-2 to TRBJ1-2; TRBD1 might be the D (5 bases). The CDR3 consists of 16 residues. V lost 1 base and J lost 8, with 20 bases in between. The germline gives CDR1 SGHAT, CDR2 FQNNGV. CDR3 sequence reads: CASSLVGATQASGYTF. As DNA, the CDR3 is TGTGCCAGCAGCTTAGTCGGGGCTACCCAAGCCTCCGGCTACACCTTC.

This clone was detected a few times. The chain employs TRBV27 and TRBJ2-5, with D tentatively TRBD1 (5 bases). Between the trimmed V and J ends, which lost 5 bases and 1 base, there was a span of 14 bases. Germline V gene sequence: CDR1 MNHEY, CDR2 SMNVEV (reference sequence). CDR3 length: 15 amino acids. The CDR3 coding sequence is TGTGCCAGCAGTCCGATACGGACAACCCAAGAGACCCAGTACTTC. It translates to CASSPIRTTQETQYF.

This chain links TRBV5-5 with TRBJ2-2, with 8 nucleotides matching TRBD2. Per germline, CDR1 SGHKS and CDR2 YYEKEE (reference sequence). This CDR3 has 16 amino acids. Unmatched junction bases numbered 4, after V lost 0 bases and J lost 3 bases. CDR3 amino acids: CASSLVAGIDTGELFF. The CDR3 nucleotides are TGTGCCAGCAGCTTGGTAGCGGGAATTGACACCGGGGAGCTGTTTTTT.

The gene calls are TRBV7-3 and TRBJ2-1; 8 bases align to TRBD2. The CDR3 is 16 residues long. Trimming cost V 3 bases and J 1 base; bases outside gene matches: 5. The germline V gene encodes CDR1 SGHTA and CDR2 FQGTGA. The CDR3 sequence is CASSLNGRGSYNEQFF. The CDR3 nucleotides are TGTGCCAGCAGCTTGAACGGGAGGGGGTCCTACAATGAGCAGTTCTTC.